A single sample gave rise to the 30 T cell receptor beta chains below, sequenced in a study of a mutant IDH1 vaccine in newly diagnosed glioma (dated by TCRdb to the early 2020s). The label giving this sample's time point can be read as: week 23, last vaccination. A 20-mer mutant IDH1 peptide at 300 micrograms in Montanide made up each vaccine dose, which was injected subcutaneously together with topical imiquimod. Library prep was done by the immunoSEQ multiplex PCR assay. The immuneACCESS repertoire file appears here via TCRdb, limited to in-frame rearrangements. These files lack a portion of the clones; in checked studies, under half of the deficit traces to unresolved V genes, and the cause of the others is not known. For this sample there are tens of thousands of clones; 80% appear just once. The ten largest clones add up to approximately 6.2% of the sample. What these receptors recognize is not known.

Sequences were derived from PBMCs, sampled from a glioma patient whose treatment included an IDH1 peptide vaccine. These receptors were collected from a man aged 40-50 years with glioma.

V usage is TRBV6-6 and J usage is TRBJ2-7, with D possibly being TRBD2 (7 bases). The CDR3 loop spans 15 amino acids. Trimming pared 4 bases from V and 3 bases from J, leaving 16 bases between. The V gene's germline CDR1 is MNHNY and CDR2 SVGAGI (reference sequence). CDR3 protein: CASSWSAGADYEQYF. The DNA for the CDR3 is TGTGCCAGCAGTTGGTCGGCGGGGGCCGACTACGAGCAGTACTTC.

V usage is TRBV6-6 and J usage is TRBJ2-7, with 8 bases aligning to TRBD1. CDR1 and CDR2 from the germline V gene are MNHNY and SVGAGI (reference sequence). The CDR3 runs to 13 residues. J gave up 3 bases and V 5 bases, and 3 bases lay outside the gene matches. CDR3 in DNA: TGTGCCAGCAGTGACGGACAGGGCTACGAGCAGTACTTC. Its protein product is CASSDGQGYEQYF.

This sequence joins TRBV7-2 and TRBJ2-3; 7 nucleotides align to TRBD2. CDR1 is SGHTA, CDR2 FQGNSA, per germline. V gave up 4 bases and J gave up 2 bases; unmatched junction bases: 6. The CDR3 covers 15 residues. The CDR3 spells CASSSRGGTTDTQYF. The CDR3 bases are TGTGCCAGCAGCTCCCGCGGGGGAACCACAGATACGCAGTATTTT.

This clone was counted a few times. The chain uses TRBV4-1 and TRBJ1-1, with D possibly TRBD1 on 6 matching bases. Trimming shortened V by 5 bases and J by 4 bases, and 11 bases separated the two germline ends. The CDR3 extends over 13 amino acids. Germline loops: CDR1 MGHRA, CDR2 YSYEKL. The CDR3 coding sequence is TGCGCCAGCAGCAGGGGCAGGGGCACTGAAGCTTTCTTT. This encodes CASSRGRGTEAFF.

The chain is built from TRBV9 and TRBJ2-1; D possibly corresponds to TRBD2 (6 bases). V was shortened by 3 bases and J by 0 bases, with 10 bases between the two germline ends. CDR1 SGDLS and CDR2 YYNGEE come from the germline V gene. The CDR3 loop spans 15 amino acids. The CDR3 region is CASSDGSSSYNEQFF. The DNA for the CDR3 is TGTGCCAGCAGCGACGGGAGCAGCTCCTACAATGAGCAGTTCTTC. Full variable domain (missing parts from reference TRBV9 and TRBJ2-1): DSGVTQTPKHLITATGQRVTLRCSPRSGDLSVYWYQQSLDQGLQFLIQYYNGEERAKGNILERFSAQQFPDLHSELNLSSLELGDSALYFCASSDGSSSYNEQFFGPGTRLTVL.

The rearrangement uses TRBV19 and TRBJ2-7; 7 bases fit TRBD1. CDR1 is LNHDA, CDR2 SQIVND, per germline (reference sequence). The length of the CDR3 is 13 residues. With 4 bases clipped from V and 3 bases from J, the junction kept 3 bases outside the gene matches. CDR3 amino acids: CASSNAGGYEQYF. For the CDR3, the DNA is TGTGCCAGTAGTAACGCAGGGGGCTACGAGCAGTACTTC. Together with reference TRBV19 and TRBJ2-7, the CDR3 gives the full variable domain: DGGITQSPKYLFRKEGQNVTLSCEQNLNHDAMYWYRQDPGQGLRLIYYSQIVNDFQKGDIAEGYSVSREKKESFPLTVTSAQKNPTAFYLCASSNAGGYEQYFGPGTRLTVT.

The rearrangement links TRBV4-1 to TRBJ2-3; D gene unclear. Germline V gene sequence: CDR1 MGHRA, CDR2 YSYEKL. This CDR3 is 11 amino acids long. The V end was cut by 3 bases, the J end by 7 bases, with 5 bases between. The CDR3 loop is CASSHGYTQYF. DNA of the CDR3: TGCGCCAGCAGCCACGGGTATACGCAGTATTTT.

CDR3 sequence reads: CASSPSGRLSYEQYF. In DNA, the CDR3 is TGCGCCAGCAGCCCCAGTGGACGCCTTTCCTACGAGCAGTACTTC. The genes are TRBV4-1 and TRBJ2-7; D remains unclear. V lost 4 bases and J lost 1, with 14 bases in between. This CDR3 has 15 residues. Germline CDR1 MGHRA, CDR2 YSYEKL.

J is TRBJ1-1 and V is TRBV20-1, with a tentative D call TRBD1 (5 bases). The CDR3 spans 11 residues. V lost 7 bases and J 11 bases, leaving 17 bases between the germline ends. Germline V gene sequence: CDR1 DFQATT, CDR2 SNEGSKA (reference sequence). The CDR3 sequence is CSVEGGGRAFF. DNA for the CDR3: TGCAGTGTAGAGGGCGGGGGACGGGCTTTCTTT.

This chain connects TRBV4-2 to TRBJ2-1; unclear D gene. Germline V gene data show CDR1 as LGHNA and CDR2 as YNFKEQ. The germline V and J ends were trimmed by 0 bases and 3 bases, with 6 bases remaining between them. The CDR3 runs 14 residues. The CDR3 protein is CASSQDKVYNEQFF. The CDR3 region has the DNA TGTGCCAGCAGCCAAGATAAGGTCTACAATGAGCAGTTCTTC.

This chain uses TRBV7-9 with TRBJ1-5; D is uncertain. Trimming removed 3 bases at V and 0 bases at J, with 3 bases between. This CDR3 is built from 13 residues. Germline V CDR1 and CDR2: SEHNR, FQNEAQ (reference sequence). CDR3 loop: CASSFSSNQPQHF. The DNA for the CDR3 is TGTGCCAGCAGCTTTTCTAGCAATCAGCCCCAGCATTTT.

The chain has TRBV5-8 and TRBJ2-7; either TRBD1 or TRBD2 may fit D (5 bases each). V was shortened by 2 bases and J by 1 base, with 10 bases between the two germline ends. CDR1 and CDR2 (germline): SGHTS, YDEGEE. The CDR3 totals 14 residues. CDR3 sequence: CASSFRGASYEQYF. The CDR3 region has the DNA TGTGCCAGCAGCTTTAGAGGGGCGTCCTACGAGCAGTACTTC.

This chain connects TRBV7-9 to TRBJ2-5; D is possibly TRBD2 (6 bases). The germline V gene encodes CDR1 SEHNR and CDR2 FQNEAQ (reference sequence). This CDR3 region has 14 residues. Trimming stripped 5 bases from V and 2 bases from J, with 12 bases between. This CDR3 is CASSAHRGQETQYF. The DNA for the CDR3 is TGTGCCAGCAGCGCGCATCGGGGGCAAGAGACCCAGTACTTC.

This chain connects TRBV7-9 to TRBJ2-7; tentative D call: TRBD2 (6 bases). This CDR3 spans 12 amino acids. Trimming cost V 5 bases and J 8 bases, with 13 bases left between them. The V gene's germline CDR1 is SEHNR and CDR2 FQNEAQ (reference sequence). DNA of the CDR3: TGTGCCAGCAGCACTAGCCCGTCAAAGCAGTACTTC. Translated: CASSTSPSKQYF.

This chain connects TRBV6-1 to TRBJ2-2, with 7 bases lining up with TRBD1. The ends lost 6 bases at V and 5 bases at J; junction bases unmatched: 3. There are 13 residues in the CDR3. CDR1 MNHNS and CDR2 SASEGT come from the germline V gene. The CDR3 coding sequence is TGTGCCAGCAGGCCGACAGGGACCGGGGAGCTGTTTTTT. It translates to CASRPTGTGELFF.

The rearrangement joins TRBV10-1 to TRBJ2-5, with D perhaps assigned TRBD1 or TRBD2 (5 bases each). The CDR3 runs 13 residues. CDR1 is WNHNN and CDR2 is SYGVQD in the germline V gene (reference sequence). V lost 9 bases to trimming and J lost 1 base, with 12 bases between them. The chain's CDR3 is CARSLRGQETQYF. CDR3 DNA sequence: TGCGCCAGGTCCTTGAGGGGCCAAGAGACCCAGTACTTC.

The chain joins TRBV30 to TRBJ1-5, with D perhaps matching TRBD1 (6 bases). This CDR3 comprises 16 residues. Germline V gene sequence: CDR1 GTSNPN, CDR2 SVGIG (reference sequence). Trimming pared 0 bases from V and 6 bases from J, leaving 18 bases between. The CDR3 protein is CAWSVGTRWPGQPQHF. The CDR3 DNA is TGTGCCTGGAGTGTCGGGACAAGATGGCCCGGTCAGCCCCAGCATTTT.

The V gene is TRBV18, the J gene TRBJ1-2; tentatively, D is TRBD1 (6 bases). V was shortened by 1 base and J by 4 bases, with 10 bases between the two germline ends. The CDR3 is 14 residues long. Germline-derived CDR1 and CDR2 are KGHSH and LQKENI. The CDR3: CASSPLTGAYGYTF. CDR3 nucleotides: TGTGCCAGCTCACCACTGACAGGCGCCTATGGCTACACCTTC.

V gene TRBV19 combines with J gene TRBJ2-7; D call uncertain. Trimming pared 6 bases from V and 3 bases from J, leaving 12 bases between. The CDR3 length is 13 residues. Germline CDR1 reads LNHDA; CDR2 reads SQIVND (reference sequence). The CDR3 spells CASRSGSGYEQYF. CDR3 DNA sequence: TGTGCCAGTAGGTCCGGCTCAGGCTACGAGCAGTACTTC.

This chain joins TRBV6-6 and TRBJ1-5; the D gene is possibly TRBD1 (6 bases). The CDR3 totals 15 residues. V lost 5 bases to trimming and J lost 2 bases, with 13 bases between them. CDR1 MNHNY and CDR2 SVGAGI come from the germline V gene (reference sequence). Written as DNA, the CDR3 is TGTGCCAGCAGTCGTCAGGGGATGGGCAATCAGCCCCAGCATTTT. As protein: CASSRQGMGNQPQHF.

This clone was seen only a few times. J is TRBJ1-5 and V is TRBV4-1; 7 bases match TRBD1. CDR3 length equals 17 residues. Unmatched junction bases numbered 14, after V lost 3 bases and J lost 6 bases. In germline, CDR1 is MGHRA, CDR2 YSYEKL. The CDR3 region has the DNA TGCGCCAGCAGCCAGGCCTTACCGACAGGGCTGAGTCAGCCCCAGCATTTT. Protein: CASSQALPTGLSQPQHF.

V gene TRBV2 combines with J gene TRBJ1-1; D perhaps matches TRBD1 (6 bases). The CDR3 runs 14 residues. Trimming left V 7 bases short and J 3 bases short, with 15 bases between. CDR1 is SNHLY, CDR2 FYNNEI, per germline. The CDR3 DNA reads TGTGCCAGCACCAACGGGGGGCCGTACACTGAAGCTTTCTTT. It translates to CASTNGGPYTEAFF.

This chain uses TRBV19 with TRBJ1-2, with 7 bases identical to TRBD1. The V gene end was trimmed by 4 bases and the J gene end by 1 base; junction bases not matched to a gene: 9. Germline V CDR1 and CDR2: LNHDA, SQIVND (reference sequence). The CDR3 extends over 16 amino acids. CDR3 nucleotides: TGTGCCAGTAGTACCCGGGACAGCTGGCTTAACTATGGCTACACCTTC. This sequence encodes CASSTRDSWLNYGYTF.

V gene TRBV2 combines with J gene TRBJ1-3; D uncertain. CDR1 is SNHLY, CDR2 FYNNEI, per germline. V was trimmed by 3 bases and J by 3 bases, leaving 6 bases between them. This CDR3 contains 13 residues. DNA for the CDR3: TGTGCCAGCAGTGACGGGGTTGGAAACACCATATATTTT. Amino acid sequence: CASSDGVGNTIYF.

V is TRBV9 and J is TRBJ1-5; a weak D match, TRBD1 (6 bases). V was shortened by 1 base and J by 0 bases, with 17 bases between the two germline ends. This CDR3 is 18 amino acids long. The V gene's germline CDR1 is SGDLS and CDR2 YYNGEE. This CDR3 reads CASSVNRALPYSNQPQHF. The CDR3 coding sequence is TGTGCCAGCAGCGTAAACAGGGCCTTACCTTATAGCAATCAGCCCCAGCATTTT.

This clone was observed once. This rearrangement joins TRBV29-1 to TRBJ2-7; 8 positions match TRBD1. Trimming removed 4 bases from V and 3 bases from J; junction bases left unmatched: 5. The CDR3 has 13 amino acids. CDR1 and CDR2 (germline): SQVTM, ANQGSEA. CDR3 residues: CSVVGGQGYEQYF. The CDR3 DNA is TGCAGCGTTGTCGGCGGACAGGGCTACGAGCAGTACTTC.

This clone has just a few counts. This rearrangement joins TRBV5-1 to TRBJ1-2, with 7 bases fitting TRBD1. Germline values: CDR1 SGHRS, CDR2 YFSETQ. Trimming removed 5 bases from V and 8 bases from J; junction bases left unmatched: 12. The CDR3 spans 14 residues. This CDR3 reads CASSQGDRNGGYTF. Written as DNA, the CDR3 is TGCGCCAGCAGTCAGGGGGATAGGAATGGCGGCTACACCTTC.

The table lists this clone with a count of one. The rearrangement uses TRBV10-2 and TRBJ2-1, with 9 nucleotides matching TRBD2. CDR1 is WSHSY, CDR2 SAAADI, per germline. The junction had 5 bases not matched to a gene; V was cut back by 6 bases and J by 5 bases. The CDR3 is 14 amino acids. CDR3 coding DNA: TGCGCCAGCAGGGTTAGCGGGGGTAACAATGAGCAGTTCTTC. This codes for CASRVSGGNNEQFF.

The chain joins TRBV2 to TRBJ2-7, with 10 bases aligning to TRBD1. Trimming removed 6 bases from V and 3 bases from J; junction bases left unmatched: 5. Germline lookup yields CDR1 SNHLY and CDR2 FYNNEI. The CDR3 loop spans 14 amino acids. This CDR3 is CASRGDRGLYEQYF. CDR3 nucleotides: TGTGCCAGCAGGGGAGACAGGGGGCTCTACGAGCAGTACTTC. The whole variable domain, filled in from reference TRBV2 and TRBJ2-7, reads EPEVTQTPSHQVTQMGQEVILRCVPISNHLYFYWYRQILGQKVEFLVSFYNNEISEKSEIFDDQFSVERPDGSNFTLKIRSTKLEDSAMYFCASRGDRGLYEQYFGPGTRLTVT.

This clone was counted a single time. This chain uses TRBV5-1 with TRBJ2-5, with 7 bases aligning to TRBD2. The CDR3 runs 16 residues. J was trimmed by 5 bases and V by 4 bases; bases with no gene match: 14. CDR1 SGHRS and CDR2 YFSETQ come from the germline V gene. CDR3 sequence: CASSPAREALGETQYF. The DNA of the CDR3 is TGCGCCAGCAGCCCGGCCCGGGAGGCACTGGGCGAGACCCAGTACTTC.